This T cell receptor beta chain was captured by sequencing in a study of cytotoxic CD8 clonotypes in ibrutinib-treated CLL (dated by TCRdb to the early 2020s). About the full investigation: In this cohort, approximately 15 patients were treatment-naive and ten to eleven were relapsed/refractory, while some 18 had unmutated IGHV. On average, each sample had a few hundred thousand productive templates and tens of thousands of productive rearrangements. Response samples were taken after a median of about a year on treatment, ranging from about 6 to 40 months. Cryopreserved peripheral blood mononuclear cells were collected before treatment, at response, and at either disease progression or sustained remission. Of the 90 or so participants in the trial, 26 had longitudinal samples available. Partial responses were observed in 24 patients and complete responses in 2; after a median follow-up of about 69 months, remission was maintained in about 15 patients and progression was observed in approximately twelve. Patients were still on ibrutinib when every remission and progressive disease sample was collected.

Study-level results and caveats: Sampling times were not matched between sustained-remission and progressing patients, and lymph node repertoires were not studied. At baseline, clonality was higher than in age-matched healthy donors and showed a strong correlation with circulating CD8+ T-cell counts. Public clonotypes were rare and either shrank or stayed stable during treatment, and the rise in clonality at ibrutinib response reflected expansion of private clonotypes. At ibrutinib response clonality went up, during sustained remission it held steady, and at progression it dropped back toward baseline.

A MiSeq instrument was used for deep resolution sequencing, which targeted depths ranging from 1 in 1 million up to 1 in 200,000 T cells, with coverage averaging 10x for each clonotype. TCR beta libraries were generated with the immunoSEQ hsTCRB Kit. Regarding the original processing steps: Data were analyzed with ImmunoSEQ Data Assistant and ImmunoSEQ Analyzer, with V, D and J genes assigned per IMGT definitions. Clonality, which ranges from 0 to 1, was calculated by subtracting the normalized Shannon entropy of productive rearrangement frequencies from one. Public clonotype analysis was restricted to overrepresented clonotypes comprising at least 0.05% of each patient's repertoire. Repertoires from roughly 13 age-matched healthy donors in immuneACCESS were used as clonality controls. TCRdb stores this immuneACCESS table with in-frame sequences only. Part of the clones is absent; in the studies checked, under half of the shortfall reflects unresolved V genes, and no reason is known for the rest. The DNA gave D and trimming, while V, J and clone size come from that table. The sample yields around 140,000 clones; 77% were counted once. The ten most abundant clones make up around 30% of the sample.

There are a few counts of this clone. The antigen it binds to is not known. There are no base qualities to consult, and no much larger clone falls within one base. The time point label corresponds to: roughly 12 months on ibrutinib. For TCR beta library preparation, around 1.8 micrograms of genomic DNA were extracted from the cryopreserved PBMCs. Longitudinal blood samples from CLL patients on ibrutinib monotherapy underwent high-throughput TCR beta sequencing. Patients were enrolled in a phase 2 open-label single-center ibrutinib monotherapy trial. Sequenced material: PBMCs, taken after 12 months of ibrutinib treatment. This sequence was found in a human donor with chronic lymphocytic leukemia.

The DNA reads TGTGCCAGCAGTCCGGGACAGAGTAATTCACCCCTCCACTTT. Its product reads: CASSPGQSNSPLHF. The chain couples TRBV27 to TRBJ1-6; the central 7 bases match TRBD1. The CDR3 holds 14 amino acids from the cysteine to the phenylalanine. Of all the DNA, just the CDR3 is kept, 42 bases in frame from base 1. Per the germline V gene (reference sequence), MNHEY is the CDR1 and SMNVEV is the CDR2. V ends up 5 bases short and J 6 bases short, with an unmatched junction base count of 4.